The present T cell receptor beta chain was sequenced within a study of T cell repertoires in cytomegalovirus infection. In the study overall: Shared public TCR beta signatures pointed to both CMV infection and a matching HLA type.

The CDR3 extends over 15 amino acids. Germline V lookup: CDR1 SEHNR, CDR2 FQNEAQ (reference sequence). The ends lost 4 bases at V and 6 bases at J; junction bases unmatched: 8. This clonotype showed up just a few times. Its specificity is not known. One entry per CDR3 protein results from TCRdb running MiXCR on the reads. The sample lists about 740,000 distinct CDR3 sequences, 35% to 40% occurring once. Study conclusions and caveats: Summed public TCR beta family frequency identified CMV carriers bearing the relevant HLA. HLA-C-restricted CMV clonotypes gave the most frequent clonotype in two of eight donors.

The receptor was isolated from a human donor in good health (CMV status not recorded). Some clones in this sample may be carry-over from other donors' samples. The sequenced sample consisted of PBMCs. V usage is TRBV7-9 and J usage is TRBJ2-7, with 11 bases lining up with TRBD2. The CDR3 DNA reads TGTGCCAGCAGCTCTCTTACTAGCGGGAGTGCCGAGCAGTACTTC. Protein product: CASSSLTSGSAEQYF. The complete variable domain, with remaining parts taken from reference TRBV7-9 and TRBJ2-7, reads DTGVSQNPRHKITKRGQNVTFRCDPISEHNRLYWYRQTLGQGPEFLTYFQNEAQLEKSRLLSDRFSAERPKGSFSTLEIQRTEQGDSAMYLCASSSLTSGSAEQYFGPGTRLTVT.